This is a list of T cell receptor beta chains from one sample in a study of beta chain features in type 1 diabetes. Here immunoSEQ multiplex PCR was the method, and the copy in TCRdb shows in-frame clones only, minus some. The sample lists 600,000 or so clones; roughly an eighth were seen once. What was sequenced was naive CD4+ T cells from blood. These receptors all stem from a man aged 30 to 45 with type 1 diabetes. Both conserved end residues are part of each CDR3. The D gene is left open where the match is weak. Expanded clones get a size class; other rows say once, few or many, or leave the size out.

V gene	CDR3 length	J gene	D gene	clone size	CDR3 protein	CDR3 DNA
TRBV15	14	TRBJ2-1	-	-	CATSSRSRLNEQFF	TGTGCCACCAGCAGCAGGTCTCGGCTCAATGAGCAGTTCTTC
TRBV7-2	13	TRBJ1-2	-	-	CASSLGMDYGYTF	TGTGCCAGCAGCCTCGGGATGGACTATGGCTACACCTTC
TRBV25-1	17	TRBJ1-3	-	-	CASSEPAGASSGNTIYF	TGTGCCAGCAGTGAGCCGGCGGGGGCGAGCTCTGGAAACACCATATATTTT
TRBV15	17	TRBJ2-1	-	-	CATGRGPSGRDHNEQFF	TGCGCCACCGGCAGAGGCCCGAGCGGGCGGGACCACAATGAGCAGTTCTTC
TRBV28	16	TRBJ2-3	TRBD1	few	CASSTDSMTGEDTQYF	TGTGCCAGCAGTACAGACTCGATGACAGGGGAAGATACGCAGTATTTT
TRBV11-3	16	TRBJ2-5	-	few	CASSLGIGDHGETQYF	TGTGCCAGCAGCTTAGGGATCGGGGACCATGGAGAGACCCAGTACTTC
TRBV7-9	15	TRBJ2-5	-	few	CASSLSTGPQETQYF	TGTGCCAGCAGCTTATCAACAGGGCCCCAAGAGACCCAGTACTTC
TRBV4-3	18	TRBJ2-1	-	-	CASSQDRYQTSSYNEQFF	TGCGCCAGCAGCCAAGATCGGTACCAGACGAGCTCCTACAATGAGCAGTTCTTC
TRBV6-1	11	TRBJ2-7	-	few	CASRLADEQYF	TGTGCCAGCAGGTTGGCCGACGAGCAGTACTTC
TRBV15	16	TRBJ2-1	-	few	CATYKVTVSSYNEQFF	TGTGCCACCTACAAAGTCACAGTGAGCTCCTACAATGAGCAGTTCTTC
TRBV7-2	14	TRBJ1-5	-	-	CASSIGAPIESQHF	TGTGCCAGCAGCATCGGGGCCCCAATAGAGTCCCAGCATTTT
TRBV6-5	14	TRBJ2-5	TRBD1	few	CASSFSQGVKTQYF	TGTGCCAGCAGTTTTTCACAGGGGGTGAAGACCCAGTACTTC
TRBV5-1	14	TRBJ2-3	-	once	CASSPEGWGDTQYF	TGCGCCAGCAGCCCCGAGGGATGGGGAGATACGCAGTATTTT
TRBV28	15	TRBJ1-2	TRBD1	-	CASSQPGQGDYGYTF	TGTGCCAGCAGCCAGCCTGGACAGGGGGACTATGGCTACACCTTC
TRBV28	14	TRBJ2-1	-	-	CASSGGPVNNEQFF	TGTGCCAGCAGTGGGGGACCGGTAAACAATGAGCAGTTCTTC
TRBV27	13	TRBJ2-5	-	few	CASSKDSQQTQYF	TGTGCCAGCAGCAAGGACAGTCAGCAGACCCAGTACTTC
TRBV28	12	TRBJ2-7	-	-	CASSLSGYEQYF	TGTGCCAGCAGTTTATCGGGGTACGAGCAGTACTTC